The rows below give T cell receptor beta chains drawn from one sample of a study of T cell responses to AZD1222 COVID-19 vaccine. Generated by immunoSEQ multiplex PCR, the TCRdb table keeps only in-frame clones and is missing some. Counted here are around 130,000 clones, about 90% occurring once; the ten biggest clones make up around 7.6%. The sample was peripheral blood, taken 28 days after the second dose of the MenACWY control vaccine. These receptors all stem from an adult who received the MenACWY meningococcal vaccine as a control. CDR3s include the opening cysteine and the closing phenylalanine or tryptophan.

V	J	CDR3
TRBV4-3	TRBJ1-2	CASSQWGGHSVTNYGYTF
TRBV24-1	TRBJ1-1	CATSDAYRGAFF
TRBV7-8	TRBJ2-5	CASSKEETQYF
TRBV27	TRBJ2-1	CASSSPGQGGDEQFF
TRBV18	TRBJ2-2	CASSPLGATGELFF
TRBV9	TRBJ2-5	CASSVQPKSRETQYF
TRBV7-9	TRBJ2-1	CASSRLAGGYNEQFF
TRBV9	TRBJ1-1	CASSASGTGVTEAFF
TRBV27	TRBJ2-2	CASSPLGGRNTGELFF
TRBV12-5	TRBJ2-7	CASGGTSGIYEQYF
TRBV3-1/TRBV3-2	TRBJ2-2	CASSQDPGSGELFF
TRBV14	TRBJ1-4	CASSRDSDEKLFF
TRBV6-5	TRBJ2-5	CASSYSRGSETQYF
TRBV5-4	TRBJ1-1	CASSSDRGTEAFF
TRBV28	TRBJ1-3	CASSSSHAGESGNTIYF
TRBV11-3	TRBJ2-1	CASSLVMGGAHNEQFF
TRBV28	TRBJ1-5	CASSSGGGTALLSNQPQHF
TRBV12-3/TRBV12-4	TRBJ2-7	CASSFLYEQYF
TRBV7-2	TRBJ2-5	CASSLVGWSGAGGLETQYF
TRBV5-4	TRBJ1-2	CASSDGQTAGGVYGYTF
TRBV11-3	TRBJ2-2	CASSFGSPGELFF
TRBV18	TRBJ2-3	CASSPAGGPLPDTQYF
TRBV11-2	TRBJ2-3	CASSPGSSGGLDTQYF
TRBV24-1	TRBJ2-3	CATSWARGPDTQYF
TRBV5-5	TRBJ1-2	CASSFMLGLYGYTF
TRBV9	TRBJ2-3	CASSVSTAARSRKGVTDTQYF
TRBV15	TRBJ2-3	CATSRGNGGGTDTQYF
TRBV6-1	TRBJ1-3	CASSYGTGSGNTIYF
TRBV28	TRBJ1-2	CASSLVRKVSTLQGHYGYTF
TRBV30	TRBJ2-1	CAWSRTGPLFNEQFF
TRBV28	TRBJ2-2	CASRPRAGKTTGELFF
TRBV24-1	TRBJ2-5	CATSDYNGQGETQYF
TRBV7-9	TRBJ1-4	CASSLADRGPIILFF
TRBV5-1	TRBJ2-2	CASSLDNTNTGELFF
TRBV28	TRBJ2-7	CASRTSSYEQYF
TRBV28	TRBJ1-1	CASSPAGAGTEAFF
TRBV3-1/TRBV3-2	TRBJ1-3	CASSPFDMGSGNTIYF
TRBV12-5	TRBJ2-3	CASGLGEGSTDTQYF
TRBV18	TRBJ1-1	CASSPGTGGSGNTEAFF
TRBV28	TRBJ1-5	CASSSTHQPQHF
TRBV30	TRBJ1-6	CAWSHRGLNSPLHF
TRBV6-1	TRBJ2-7	CASSEGNQATYEQYF
TRBV10-3	TRBJ1-5	CAITWDSNQPQHF
TRBV3-1/TRBV3-2	TRBJ1-4	CASSQDWSLGKGARTNEKLFF
TRBV4-3	TRBJ2-1	CASSRLTGGYNEQFF
TRBV19	TRBJ2-2	CASSIQGTNTGELFF
TRBV6-6	TRBJ2-7	CASSFRDQASYEQYF
TRBV7-2	TRBJ1-2	CASSRDGNFGYTF
TRBV6-2/TRBV6-3	TRBJ1-5	CASSYGGMGQPQHF
TRBV6-5	TRBJ1-5	CASSWGPDLNQPQHF
TRBV15	TRBJ2-7	CATSRDAGRRSYEQYF
TRBV28	TRBJ2-3	CATGGVDTDTQYF
TRBV6-2/TRBV6-3	TRBJ2-7	CASSDDREPYEQYF